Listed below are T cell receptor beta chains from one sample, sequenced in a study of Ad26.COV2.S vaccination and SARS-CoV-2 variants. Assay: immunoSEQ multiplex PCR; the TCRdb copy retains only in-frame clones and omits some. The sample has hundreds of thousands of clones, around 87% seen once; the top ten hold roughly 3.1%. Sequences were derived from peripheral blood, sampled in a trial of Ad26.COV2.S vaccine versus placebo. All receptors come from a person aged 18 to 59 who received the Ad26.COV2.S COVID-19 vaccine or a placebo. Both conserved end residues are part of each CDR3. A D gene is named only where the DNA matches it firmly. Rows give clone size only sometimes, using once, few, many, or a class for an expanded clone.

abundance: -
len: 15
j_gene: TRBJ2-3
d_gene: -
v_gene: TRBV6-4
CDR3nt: TGTGCCAGCAGTGACTTAGGGGCAGAGGCAGATACGCAGTATTTT
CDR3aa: CASSDLGAEADTQYF

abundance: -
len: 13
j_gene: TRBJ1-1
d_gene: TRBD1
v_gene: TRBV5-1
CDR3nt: TGCGCCAGCAGCGCCGGGACAGGGGTCGAAGCTTTCTTT
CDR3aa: CASSAGTGVEAFF

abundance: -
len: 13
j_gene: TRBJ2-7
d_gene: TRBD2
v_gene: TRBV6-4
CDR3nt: TGTGCCAGCAGTGAGGGCGGGGGGGCCGAGCAGTACTTC
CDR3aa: CASSEGGGAEQYF

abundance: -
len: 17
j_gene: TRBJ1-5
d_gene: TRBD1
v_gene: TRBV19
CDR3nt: TGTGCCAGTAGTATAGGGGACAGCATACTAAGAAATGGGCCCCAGCATTTT
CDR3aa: CASSIGDSILRNGPQHF

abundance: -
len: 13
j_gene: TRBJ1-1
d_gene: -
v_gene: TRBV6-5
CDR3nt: TGTGCCAGCAGTTACGGGATGAACACTGAAGCTTTCTTT
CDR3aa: CASSYGMNTEAFF

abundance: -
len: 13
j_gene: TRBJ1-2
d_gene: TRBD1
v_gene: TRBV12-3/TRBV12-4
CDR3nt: TGTGCCAGCAGTCGACAGGGGTTCTATGGCTACACCTTC
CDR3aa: CASSRQGFYGYTF

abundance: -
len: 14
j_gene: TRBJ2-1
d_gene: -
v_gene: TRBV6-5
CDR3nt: TGTGCCAGCAGACTCCCACAGGAGTACAATGAGCAGTTCTTC
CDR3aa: CASRLPQEYNEQFF

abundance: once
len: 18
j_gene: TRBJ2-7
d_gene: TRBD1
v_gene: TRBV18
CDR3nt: TGTGCCAGCTCACCCAGAACAGGGGCTGAGGCTCTGGGCTACGAGCAGTACTTC
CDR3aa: CASSPRTGAEALGYEQYF

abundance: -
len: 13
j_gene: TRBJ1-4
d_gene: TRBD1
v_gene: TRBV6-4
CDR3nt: TGTGCCAGCAGTGGGGACAGTGGCGAAAAACTGTTTTTT
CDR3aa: CASSGDSGEKLFF

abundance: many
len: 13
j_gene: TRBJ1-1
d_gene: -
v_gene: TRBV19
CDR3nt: TGTGCCAGTAGTATCCTGAGGGCCACTGAAGCTTTCTTT
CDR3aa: CASSILRATEAFF

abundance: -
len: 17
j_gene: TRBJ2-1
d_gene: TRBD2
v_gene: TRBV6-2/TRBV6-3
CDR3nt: TGTGCCAGCAGCCCTGGGACTAGCGGGGGGATTCCTAAAGAGCAGTTCTTC
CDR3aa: CASSPGTSGGIPKEQFF

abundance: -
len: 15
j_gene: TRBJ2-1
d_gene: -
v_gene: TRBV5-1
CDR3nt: TGCGCCAGCAGCTCCGTGCGGGCCGAACTGGATGAGCAGTTCTTC
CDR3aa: CASSSVRAELDEQFF

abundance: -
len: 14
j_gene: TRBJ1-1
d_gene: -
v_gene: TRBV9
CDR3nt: TGTGCCAGCAGCGTATTACAGGCCAACACTGAAGCTTTCTTT
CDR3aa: CASSVLQANTEAFF

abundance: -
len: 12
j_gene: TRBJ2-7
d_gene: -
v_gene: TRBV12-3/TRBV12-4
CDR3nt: TGTGCCAGCAGTTTGACTAGCTACGAGCAGTACTTC
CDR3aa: CASSLTSYEQYF

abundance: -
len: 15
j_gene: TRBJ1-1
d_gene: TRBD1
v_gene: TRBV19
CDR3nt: TGTGCCAGTAGTATAGTGGAAGGGGGCGACACTGAAGCTTTCTTT
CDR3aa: CASSIVEGGDTEAFF

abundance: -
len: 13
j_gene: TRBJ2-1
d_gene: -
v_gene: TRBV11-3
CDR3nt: TGTGCCAGCAGCTTAGGAGGGTACAATGAGCAGTTCTTC
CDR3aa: CASSLGGYNEQFF

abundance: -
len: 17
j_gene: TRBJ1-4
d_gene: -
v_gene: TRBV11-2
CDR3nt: TGTGCCAGCAGCTCCCGCCGGGACCCCTACCGTGGTGAAAAACTGTTTTTT
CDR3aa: CASSSRRDPYRGEKLFF

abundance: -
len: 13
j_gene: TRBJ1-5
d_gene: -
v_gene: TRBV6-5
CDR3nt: TGTGCCACCTCGGGGTATAGCAATCAGCCCCAGCATTTT
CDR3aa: CATSGYSNQPQHF

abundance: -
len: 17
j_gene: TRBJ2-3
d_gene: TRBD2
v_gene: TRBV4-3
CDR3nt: TGCGCCAGCAGCCCGGGTCCCCGGGGGGGCTCCACAGATACGCAGTATTTT
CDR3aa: CASSPGPRGGSTDTQYF

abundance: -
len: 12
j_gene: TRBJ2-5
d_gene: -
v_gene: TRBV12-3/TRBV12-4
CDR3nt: TGTGCCAGCAGTTTGCATGGAGAGACCCAGTACTTC
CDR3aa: CASSLHGETQYF

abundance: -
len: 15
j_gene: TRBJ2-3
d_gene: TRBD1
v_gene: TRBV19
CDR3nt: TGTGCCAGTAAACTGGACAGGGTGGTCACAGATACGCAGTATTTT
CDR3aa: CASKLDRVVTDTQYF

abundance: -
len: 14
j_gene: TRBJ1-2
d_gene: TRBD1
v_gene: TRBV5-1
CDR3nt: TGCGCCAGCAGCTTGGAAGGGACAGGCTATGGCTACACCTTC
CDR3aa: CASSLEGTGYGYTF

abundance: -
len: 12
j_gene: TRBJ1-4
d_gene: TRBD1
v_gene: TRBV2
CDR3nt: TGTGCCACGGGACAGGGCGGTGAAAAACTGTTTTTT
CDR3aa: CATGQGGEKLFF

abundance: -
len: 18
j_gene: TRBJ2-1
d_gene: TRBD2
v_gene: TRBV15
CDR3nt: TGTGCCACCAGCAGAGAAGGGTGGAGGACTAGCGGGGCCGATGAGCAGTTCTTC
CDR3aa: CATSREGWRTSGADEQFF

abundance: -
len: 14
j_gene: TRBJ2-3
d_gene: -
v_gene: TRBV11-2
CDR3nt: TGTGCCAGCAGCTTAGCGGGCCCCACAGATACGCAGTATTTT
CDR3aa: CASSLAGPTDTQYF

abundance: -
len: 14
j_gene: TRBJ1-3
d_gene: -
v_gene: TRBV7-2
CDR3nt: TGTGCCAGCAGCTTAGAAGGTTCCAGTAACACCATATATTTT
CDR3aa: CASSLEGSSNTIYF